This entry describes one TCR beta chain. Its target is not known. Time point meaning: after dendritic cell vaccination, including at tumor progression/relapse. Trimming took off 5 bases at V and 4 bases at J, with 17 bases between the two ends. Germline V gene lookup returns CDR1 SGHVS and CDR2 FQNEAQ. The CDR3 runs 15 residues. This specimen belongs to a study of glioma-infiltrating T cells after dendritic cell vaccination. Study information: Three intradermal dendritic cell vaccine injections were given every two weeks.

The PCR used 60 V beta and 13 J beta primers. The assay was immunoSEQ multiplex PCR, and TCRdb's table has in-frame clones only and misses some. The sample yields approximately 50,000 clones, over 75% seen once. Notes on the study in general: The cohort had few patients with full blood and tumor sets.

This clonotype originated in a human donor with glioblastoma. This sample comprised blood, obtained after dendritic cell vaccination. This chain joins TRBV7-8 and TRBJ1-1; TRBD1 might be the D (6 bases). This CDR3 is CASSVRLRGGTEAFF. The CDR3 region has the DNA TGTGCCAGCAGCGTACGATTACGAGGGGGCACTGAAGCTTTCTTT.